This entry lists 28 T cell receptor beta chains sequenced from one sample in a study of T cells in localized non-small cell lung cancer. The repertoire was sequenced with immunoSEQ multiplex PCR; TCRdb's copy has only in-frame clones and lacks some. Of over a thousand clones in the sample, 30% to 40% were seen once. The sequencing used lung tumor tissue, collected before any cancer treatment. The receptors were gathered from a woman aged 35-75 years with stage I lung adenocarcinoma.

This chain uses TRBV18 with TRBJ2-7; D is perhaps TRBD1 (7 bases). Germline lookup yields CDR1 KGHSH and CDR2 LQKENI. V lost 6 bases, J lost 6 bases, and 15 bases lay in between. This CDR3 comprises 13 residues. CDR3 protein: CASSTGTAGEQYF. Written as DNA, the CDR3 is TGTGCCAGCTCGACCGGGACAGCGGGCGAGCAGTACTTC.

The chain recombines TRBV28 with TRBJ1-5; D uncertain. The CDR3 length is 15 residues. Germline lookup yields CDR1 MDHEN and CDR2 SYDVKM. Trimming stripped 4 bases from V and 0 bases from J, with 10 bases between. The CDR3 protein is CASSYARDSNQPQHF. The DNA for the CDR3 is TGTGCCAGCAGTTACGCACGTGATAGCAATCAGCCCCAGCATTTT.

This sequence joins TRBV28 and TRBJ2-1, with D possibly being TRBD1 (7 bases). Germline lookup yields CDR1 MDHEN and CDR2 SYDVKM. V dropped 5 bases and J dropped 0 bases, with 11 bases sitting between them. This CDR3 region has 15 residues. The CDR3 reads CASSGGGLSYNEQFF. The CDR3 DNA follows: TGTGCCAGCAGTGGAGGGGGCCTCTCCTACAATGAGCAGTTCTTC. Full variable domain (rest looked up from reference TRBV28 and TRBJ2-1): DVKVTQSSRYLVKRTGEKVFLECVQDMDHENMFWYRQDPGLGLRLIYFSYDVKMKEKGDIPEGYSVSREKKERFSLILESASTNQTSMYLCASSGGGLSYNEQFFGPGTRLTVL.

This clone has more than one count but fewer than ten. The chain joins TRBV28 to TRBJ1-5, with a tentative D call TRBD1 (5 bases). This CDR3 is built from 17 residues. CDR1 is MDHEN and CDR2 is SYDVKM in the germline V gene. V was cut by 3 bases and J by 0 bases, with 15 bases left in between. CDR3 residues: CASSFLAGSYSNQPQHF. In nucleotides, the CDR3 is TGTGCCAGCAGTTTCTTGGCAGGGAGTTATAGCAATCAGCCCCAGCATTTT.

This clone turned up a few times. This sample includes further DNA sequences coding for the same CDR3. J is TRBJ1-5 and V is TRBV18; no clear D. The CDR3 contains 14 residues. Germline V gene lookup returns CDR1 KGHSH and CDR2 LQKENI. The V end was cut by 6 bases, the J end by 1 base, with 10 bases between. The CDR3: CASSPPASNQPQHF. The CDR3 nucleotides are TGTGCCAGCTCCCCCCCGGCAAGCAATCAGCCCCAGCATTTT.

V gene TRBV6-1 combines with J gene TRBJ2-1; possible D gene TRBD2, 6 bases. CDR1 is MNHNS and CDR2 is SASEGT in the germline V gene. V gave up 1 base and J gave up 3 bases, with 13 bases separating them. This CDR3 contains 16 residues. CDR3 DNA: TGTGCCAGCAGTGAAGGGGCGGGAAGTATCTACAATGAGCAGTTCTTC. Protein product: CASSEGAGSIYNEQFF.

A single count supports this clone. This chain joins TRBV10-1 and TRBJ1-2, with D possibly TRBD1 on 6 matching bases. This CDR3 comprises 12 residues. Trimming shortened V by 8 bases and J by 3 bases, and 10 bases separated the two germline ends. In germline, CDR1 is WNHNN, CDR2 SYGVQD (reference sequence). The CDR3 sequence: CASGSGDYGYTF. Written as DNA, the CDR3 is TGCGCCAGCGGGTCAGGGGACTATGGCTACACCTTC.

V usage is TRBV28 and J usage is TRBJ1-2; D is unresolved. V lost 4 bases to trimming and J lost 4 bases, with 7 bases between them. The CDR3 runs 12 residues. Germline CDR1 reads MDHEN; CDR2 reads SYDVKM. The CDR3, as DNA: TGTGCCAGCAGTTACTCCTTCTATGGCTACACCTTC. Translated, it gives CASSYSFYGYTF.

This clone has more than one count but fewer than ten. The chain uses TRBV11-3 and TRBJ1-4; D might be TRBD1 (5 bases). Trimming left V 5 bases short and J 0 bases short, with 10 bases between. The CDR3 is 15 residues long. CDR1 SGHNT and CDR2 YENEEA come from the germline V gene. CDR3 in amino acids: CASSPQTATNEKLFF. The CDR3 DNA reads as TGTGCCAGCAGCCCCCAGACAGCAACTAATGAAAAACTGTTTTTT. The full variable domain, its missing parts supplied by reference TRBV11-3 and TRBJ1-4, is EAGVVQSPRYKIIEKKQPVAFWCNPISGHNTLYWYLQNLGQGPELLIRYENEEAVDDSQLPKDRFSAERLKGVDSTLKIQPAELGDSAVYLCASSPQTATNEKLFFGSGTQLSVL.

V and J are TRBV6-4 and TRBJ1-1; maybe TRBD1 (5 bases). The CDR3 has 15 residues. V lost 5 bases and J lost 1, with 14 bases in between. Germline lookup yields CDR1 MRHNA and CDR2 SNTAGT. In DNA form, the CDR3 reads TGTGCCAGCAGTTACCCCCGGGACGGGAACACTGAAGCTTTCTTT. It translates to CASSYPRDGNTEAFF.

By sample fraction, this clone is medium-sized. This chain joins TRBV1 and TRBJ1-5. TRBV1 is designated a pseudogene. The length of the CDR3 is 16 residues. In nucleotides, the CDR3 is TGCGCCAGCAGCCAAGAAGGAAGGCAGGGAGGTCAGCCCCAGCATTTT. As protein: CASSQEGRQGGQPQHF.

This chain links TRBV28 with TRBJ1-3; no clear D gene. The V gene's germline CDR1 is MDHEN and CDR2 SYDVKM. The CDR3 length is 14 residues. Trimming cost V 2 bases and J 0 bases, with 5 bases left between them. CDR3: CASSLTDSGNTIYF. The CDR3 region has the DNA TGTGCCAGCAGTTTAACGGACTCTGGAAACACCATATATTTT. The entire variable domain, with the rest obtained from reference TRBV28 and TRBJ1-3, is as follows: DVKVTQSSRYLVKRTGEKVFLECVQDMDHENMFWYRQDPGLGLRLIYFSYDVKMKEKGDIPEGYSVSREKKERFSLILESASTNQTSMYLCASSLTDSGNTIYFGEGSWLTVV.

This clone was recorded a few times. This chain connects TRBV28 to TRBJ1-2, with a possible D match to TRBD1 (5 bases). CDR3 length equals 14 residues. The V and J ends lost 8 bases and 7 bases respectively, with 20 bases between them. The V gene's germline CDR1 is MDHEN and CDR2 SYDVKM. The CDR3: CASHAGGGLGGYTF. For the CDR3, the DNA is TGTGCCAGCCACGCCGGGGGAGGGCTCGGTGGCTACACCTTC.

The count of this clone is one. The V call is TRBV10-1, the J call TRBJ2-1; TRBD1 might be the D (6 bases). Per the germline V gene, CDR1 is WNHNN and CDR2 is SYGVQD (reference sequence). V gave up 2 bases and J gave up 4 bases, with 9 bases separating them. The CDR3 loop spans 14 amino acids. The CDR3 loop reads CASSEETGYNEQFF. CDR3 in DNA: TGCGCCAGCAGTGAGGAAACAGGGTACAATGAGCAGTTCTTC.

This clone has just a few counts. V is TRBV10-3 and J is TRBJ1-5; TRBD1 might be the D (5 bases). CDR1 and CDR2 from the germline V gene are ENHRY and SYGVKD. Trimming cost V 10 bases and J 7 bases, with 20 bases left between them. This CDR3 is 14 amino acids long. The CDR3 spells CASSPMGGDQPQHF. DNA for the CDR3: TGTGCCAGCTCCCCGATGGGGGGGGACCAGCCCCAGCATTTT.

The rearrangement links TRBV12-5 to TRBJ1-1; D not resolved. CDR1 is LGHNT, CDR2 FRNRAP, per germline. The CDR3 extends over 14 amino acids. Trimming removed 1 base at V and 4 bases at J, with 10 bases between. The CDR3 sequence: CASGLAKRGTEAFF. The CDR3 DNA is TGTGCTAGTGGTTTGGCCAAAAGAGGCACTGAAGCTTTCTTT.

This clone was found a few times. The chain has TRBV9 and TRBJ1-2; 8 bases are a match to TRBD1. The junction had 13 bases not matched to a gene; V was cut back by 7 bases and J by 8 bases. Germline assignment: CDR1 SGDLS and CDR2 YYNGEE. This CDR3 region has 14 residues. The CDR3 sequence: CASGLQGDAKGYTF. CDR3 DNA: TGTGCCAGCGGCCTACAGGGGGACGCGAAAGGCTACACCTTC.

In this sample, this clone turned up a few times. The V and J genes are TRBV11-3 and TRBJ1-4; D is perhaps TRBD1 (5 bases). In germline, CDR1 is SGHNT, CDR2 YENEEA. The CDR3 has 15 residues. Trimming cost V 0 bases and J 5 bases, with 10 bases left between them. This CDR3 is CASSLDGGENEKLFF. In DNA, the CDR3 is TGTGCCAGCAGCTTAGATGGAGGGGAGAATGAAAAACTGTTTTTT.

The V and J genes are TRBV19 and TRBJ2-5; D may be TRBD2 (5 bases). The CDR3 length is 12 residues. Germline-derived CDR1 and CDR2 are LNHDA and SQIVND (reference sequence). V lost 1 base to trimming and J lost 5 bases, with 5 bases between them. CDR3 in amino acids: CASSIAGETQYF. The CDR3 DNA reads as TGTGCCAGTAGTATAGCGGGGGAGACCCAGTACTTC. The variable domain in full, completed from reference TRBV19 and TRBJ2-5, reads DGGITQSPKYLFRKEGQNVTLSCEQNLNHDAMYWYRQDPGQGLRLIYYSQIVNDFQKGDIAEGYSVSREKKESFPLTVTSAQKNPTAFYLCASSIAGETQYFGPGTRLLVL.

The chain employs TRBV19 and TRBJ1-1; no reliable D call. Germline CDR1 reads LNHDA; CDR2 reads SQIVND (reference sequence). This CDR3 has 13 amino acids. Trimming took off 7 bases at V and 4 bases at J, with 13 bases between the two ends. Here the CDR3 DNA reads TGTGCCAGTATAGGTAAGGGAAGCACTGAAGCTTTCTTT. As protein: CASIGKGSTEAFF. The full variable domain, completed using reference TRBV19 and TRBJ1-1, is DGGITQSPKYLFRKEGQNVTLSCEQNLNHDAMYWYRQDPGQGLRLIYYSQIVNDFQKGDIAEGYSVSREKKESFPLTVTSAQKNPTAFYLCASIGKGSTEAFFGQGTRLTVV.

This clone was counted only a few times. V usage is TRBV11-3 and J usage is TRBJ2-1; a weak D match, TRBD1 (5 bases). Germline V gene lookup returns CDR1 SGHNT and CDR2 YENEEA. Trimming cost V 5 bases and J 4 bases, with 15 bases left between them. The CDR3 loop spans 15 amino acids. The CDR3 coding sequence is TGTGCCAGCAGCGCCGCAGGGATGGGATACAATGAGCAGTTCTTC. Translated: CASSAAGMGYNEQFF.

The J gene is TRBJ1-3, the V gene TRBV11-3, with TRBD1 matching 9 bases. This CDR3 contains 14 residues. The germline gives CDR1 SGHNT, CDR2 YENEEA. J was trimmed by 7 bases and V by 5 bases; bases with no gene match: 6. CDR3 in DNA: TGTGCCAGCAGCGGTAGGACAGGGGACAACACCATATATTTT. Amino acids: CASSGRTGDNTIYF.

This clone turned up a few times. CDR3 region: CASSEEGLGTQYF. The CDR3 DNA is TGTGCCAGCAGTGAAGAGGGACTAGGCACGCAGTATTTT. The J gene is TRBJ2-3, the V gene TRBV6-1; 8 bases are shared with TRBD2. The germline CDR1 and CDR2 sequences are MNHNS and SASEGT. The CDR3 is 13 amino acids. With 1 base clipped from V and 9 bases from J, the junction kept 3 bases outside the gene matches.

In this sample, this clone turned up a few times. The V gene is TRBV28, the J gene TRBJ2-7; D not resolved. Germline values: CDR1 MDHEN, CDR2 SYDVKM. This CDR3 is 13 amino acids long. Trimming left V 4 bases short and J 0 bases short, with 7 bases between. CDR3 region: CASSYSNSYEQYF. The CDR3 nucleotides read TGTGCCAGCAGTTACAGCAACTCCTACGAGCAGTACTTC.

This clone was picked up a small number of times. V is TRBV19 and J is TRBJ1-2; D remains ambiguous. Looked up from germline, CDR1 is LNHDA and CDR2 is SQIVND (reference sequence). With 0 bases removed from V and 7 bases from J, the gap between germline ends came to 12 bases. The CDR3 runs 14 residues. The CDR3 DNA reads TGTGCCAGTAGTATAGACCAGGCATCGGCTGGCTACACCTTC. Its translation: CASSIDQASAGYTF.

This clone is categorized as large. The J gene is TRBJ1-1, the V gene TRBV6-8, with TRBD1 matching 8 bases. This CDR3 is built from 14 residues. Germline CDR1 is MNHGY and CDR2 is SAAAGT. V dropped 4 bases and J dropped 3; count of bases not matched to a gene: 4. The CDR3 DNA is TGTGCCAGCAGTTTAGGACAGGGACACACTGAAGCTTTCTTT. This translates into CASSLGQGHTEAFF.

The chain couples TRBV19 to TRBJ1-2, with 9 bases aligning to TRBD1. With V trimmed by 6 bases and J by 4 bases, 9 bases remained unmatched. The CDR3 is 15 residues long. Germline V gene lookup returns CDR1 LNHDA and CDR2 SQIVND (reference sequence). As DNA, the CDR3 is TGTGCCAGTAGCTTGGCCACAGGGGGCTCCTATGGCTACACCTTC. This encodes CASSLATGGSYGYTF.

V gene TRBV9 combines with J gene TRBJ2-5, with a possible D match to TRBD1 (7 bases). The CDR3 has 15 amino acids. V was trimmed by 3 bases and J by 5 bases, leaving 17 bases between them. CDR1 SGDLS and CDR2 YYNGEE come from the germline V gene. CDR3: CASSARGRGTETQYF. For the CDR3, the DNA is TGTGCCAGCAGCGCGCGGGGCAGGGGGACCGAGACCCAGTACTTC.